The sequence of this T cell receptor (beta chain) was determined in a study of blood T cell repertoires in COVID-19. Study information: The United States, Italy and Spain provided the acute and convalescent COVID-19 samples. T cells, B-cell-depleted T cells, or PBMCs supplied cDNA or gDNA.

This CDR3 region has 12 residues. Trimming stripped 3 bases from V and 3 bases from J, with 5 bases between. Generated by immunoSEQ multiplex PCR, the TCRdb table keeps only in-frame clones and is missing some. The repertoire consists of approximately 93,000 clones, with 72% occurring once and the leading ten covering approximately 15%. Sequencing was done on a sample of peripheral blood. The V call is TRBV12-3 or TRBV12-4, the J call TRBJ1-1, with D unresolved. The TCR originated in a woman older than 75 with acute or convalescent COVID-19. This CDR3 reads CASSLRDTEAFF. CDR3 coding DNA: TGTGCCAGCAGTTTGAGGGACACTGAAGCTTTCTTT.